These T cell receptor beta chains were read from a single sample in a study of CD8+ T cells in alopecia areata. Here immunoSEQ multiplex PCR was the method, and the copy in TCRdb shows in-frame clones only, minus some. Seen here are under 110,000 clones, almost 60% observed once, and the top ten hold roughly 17%. Sample: CD8+ T cells sorted from blood, taken between weeks 55 and 70, from a patient treated with tofacitinib. Every receptor here comes from a human donor with alopecia areata. CDR3s leave out the opening cysteine and the closing phenylalanine or tryptophan. Clone sizes are given selectively: once, few, many, or a class where the clone is expanded.

clone_size: once
v_call: TRBV11-2
j_call: TRBJ2-2
cdr3_aa: ASSAGLGDTGELF

clone_size: .
v_call: TRBV5-1
j_call: TRBJ2-7
cdr3_aa: ASTYRAGSPEQY

clone_size: .
v_call: TRBV19
j_call: TRBJ1-6
cdr3_aa: ASSIPGPASPLH

clone_size: .
v_call: TRBV6-5
j_call: TRBJ2-5
cdr3_aa: ASSYVNGETQY

clone_size: .
v_call: TRBV15
j_call: TRBJ2-2
cdr3_aa: ATSSSTGELF

clone_size: .
v_call: TRBV13
j_call: TRBJ1-6
cdr3_aa: ASSTGANSPLH

clone_size: .
v_call: TRBV19
j_call: TRBJ2-3
cdr3_aa: ASSIAAASTDTQY

clone_size: .
v_call: TRBV19
j_call: TRBJ1-1
cdr3_aa: ASSTRVEAF

clone_size: .
v_call: TRBV7-9
j_call: TRBJ2-5
cdr3_aa: ASTEGETQY

clone_size: .
v_call: TRBV5-1
j_call: TRBJ2-3
cdr3_aa: ASSLRASGGTSTDTQY

clone_size: .
v_call: TRBV29-1
j_call: TRBJ2-3
cdr3_aa: SVSSSGGAGDTQY

clone_size: few
v_call: TRBV29-1
j_call: TRBJ1-1
cdr3_aa: SVESGTGVGAF

clone_size: .
v_call: TRBV6-5
j_call: TRBJ2-7
cdr3_aa: ASSQQGTYEQY

clone_size: .
v_call: TRBV6-5
j_call: TRBJ2-1
cdr3_aa: ASSWGGTGGGEQF

clone_size: once
v_call: TRBV5-1
j_call: TRBJ2-1
cdr3_aa: ASRPTSGVDNEQF

clone_size: many
v_call: TRBV7-3
j_call: TRBJ1-4
cdr3_aa: ASSPRENCF